The 24 T cell receptor beta chains in this list originate from one sample, sequenced in a study of T cell responses to AZD1222 COVID-19 vaccine. Method: immunoSEQ multiplex PCR; TCRdb's copy keeps in-frame clones and lacks some. The table lists approximately 140,000 clones, around 92% of them singletons. This specimen consisted of peripheral blood, obtained 28 days after the second AZD1222 dose. These receptor sequences come from an adult who received the AZD1222 COVID-19 vaccine.

This clone was seen once. The chain couples TRBV5-5 to TRBJ2-6; 9 bases match TRBD1. The CDR3 loop spans 17 amino acids. V lost 3 bases and J lost 4; bases outside the gene matches: 8. Per the germline V gene, CDR1 is SGHKS and CDR2 is YYEKEE (reference sequence). The CDR3 region is CASSSTGGAGGANVLTF. CDR3 sequence (DNA): TGTGCCAGCAGCTCTACAGGGGGCGCGGGAGGGGCCAACGTCCTGACTTTC.

The V and J genes are TRBV6-2 or TRBV6-3 and TRBJ2-7, with TRBD2 matching 8 bases. The CDR3 runs to 14 residues. J lost 4 bases, V lost 5 bases, and 7 bases had no gene match. The germline V gene has CDR1 MNHEY and CDR2 SVGEGT. This chain's CDR3 is CASSRTSGLYEQYV. The CDR3 DNA follows: TGTGCCAGCAGTCGTACTAGCGGCTTATACGAGCAGTACGTC.

The chain couples TRBV14 to TRBJ1-2, with D uncertain. The CDR3 sequence is 12 residues long. The germline V gene encodes CDR1 SGHDN and CDR2 FVKESK. Trimming left V 2 bases short and J 4 bases short, with 5 bases between. CDR3 residues: CASSQHLYGYTF. CDR3 nucleotides: TGTGCCAGCAGCCAACACCTCTATGGCTACACCTTC. Together with reference TRBV14 and TRBJ1-2, the CDR3 gives the full variable domain: EAGVTQFPSHSVIEKGQTVTLRCDPISGHDNLYWYRRVMGKEIKFLLHFVKESKQDESGMPNNRFLAERTGGTYSTLKVQPAELEDSGVYFCASSQHLYGYTFGSGTRLTVV.

This clone is a singleton in its sample. CDR3 nucleotide sequence: TGTGCCAGCAGTTCCGCGGACAGGGGGGGAGAGACCCAGTACTTC. As protein: CASSSADRGGETQYF. The chain uses TRBV6-5 and TRBJ2-5; 10 nucleotides match TRBD1. V shed 4 bases, J shed 4 bases, and the junction held 6 bases outside the gene matches. Germline loops: CDR1 MNHEY, CDR2 SVGAGI. This CDR3 is 15 amino acids long.

The gene calls are TRBV10-3 and TRBJ2-3, with D possibly TRBD1 on 5 matching bases. The CDR3 consists of 15 residues. Deletions cut 0 bases from V and 5 bases from J, with 12 bases between. CDR1 is ENHRY and CDR2 is SYGVKD in the germline V gene. In DNA, the CDR3 is TGTGCCATCAGTGAGTCGAAGGGGCGCGTAGATACGCAGTATTTT. It specifies CAISESKGRVDTQYF.

V usage is TRBV11-3 and J usage is TRBJ2-5; 7 nucleotides match TRBD1. V dropped 2 bases and J dropped 1; count of bases not matched to a gene: 1. Looked up from germline, CDR1 is SGHNT and CDR2 is YENEEA. The CDR3 consists of 14 residues. The CDR3 coding sequence is TGTGCCAGCAGCTTAAGGGACAGCCAAGAGACCCAGTACTTC. This sequence encodes CASSLRDSQETQYF.

V is TRBV5-6 and J is TRBJ2-7; 8 bases are shared with TRBD2. Trimming cost V 1 base and J 5 bases; bases outside gene matches: 2. The CDR3 contains 13 residues. Germline V lookup: CDR1 SGHDT, CDR2 YYEEEE. Written as DNA, the CDR3 is TGTGCCAGCAGCTTGAGCGGGAGTGACGAGCAGTACGTC. Its protein is CASSLSGSDEQYV.

This sequence joins TRBV19 and TRBJ2-4; 7 nucleotides align to TRBD1. The CDR3 has 13 residues. The V gene end was trimmed by 2 bases and the J gene end by 8 bases; junction bases not matched to a gene: 3. Germline CDR1 LNHDA, CDR2 SQIVND (reference sequence). CDR3: CASSIKQGHIQYF. As DNA, the CDR3 is TGTGCCAGTAGTATAAAACAGGGGCACATTCAGTACTTC.

The rearrangement links TRBV5-6 to TRBJ2-5, with D perhaps matching TRBD2 (5 bases). Germline assignment: CDR1 SGHDT and CDR2 YYEEEE. Trimming took off 4 bases at V and 0 bases at J, with 7 bases between the two ends. This CDR3 has 13 residues. The CDR3 region is CASSLDYQETQYF. CDR3 nucleotides: TGTGCCAGCAGCCTGGACTACCAAGAGACCCAGTACTTC.

V and J are TRBV13 and TRBJ2-3; possibly TRBD1 or TRBD2 for D (6 bases each). The V gene lost 6 bases and the J gene lost 5 bases, with 15 bases spanning the gap. This CDR3 is 14 amino acids long. CDR1 is PRHDT, CDR2 FYEKMQ, per germline (reference sequence). This CDR3 reads CASRWRGAGDTQYF. The CDR3 region has the DNA TGTGCCAGCAGGTGGAGGGGGGCCGGAGATACGCAGTATTTT.

The genes are TRBV19 and TRBJ2-2; D unresolved. The CDR3 sequence is 15 residues long. Germline loops: CDR1 LNHDA, CDR2 SQIVND (reference sequence). The V gene lost 1 base and the J gene lost 0 bases, with 6 bases spanning the gap. CDR3 sequence reads: CASSIVGSNTGELFF. DNA for the CDR3: TGTGCCAGTAGTATAGTTGGCTCGAACACCGGGGAGCTGTTTTTT.

V is TRBV7-3 and J is TRBJ1-2; D gene uncertain. Germline assignment: CDR1 SGHTA and CDR2 FQGTGA. The CDR3 totals 13 residues. V was shortened by 0 bases and J by 4 bases, with 6 bases between the two germline ends. CDR3 region: CASSLTPFYGYTF. The DNA for the CDR3 is TGTGCCAGCAGCTTAACACCATTCTATGGCTACACCTTC.

The CDR3 is CSVEDPGSGETQYF. The CDR3 DNA is TGCAGCGTTGAAGATCCGGGCTCCGGGGAGACCCAGTACTTC. V and J are TRBV29-1 and TRBJ2-5; D not resolved. Germline V lookup: CDR1 SQVTM, CDR2 ANQGSEA. With 0 bases removed from V and 5 bases from J, the gap between germline ends came to 13 bases. The CDR3 totals 14 residues.

This clone appeared a single time. The chain is built from TRBV19 and TRBJ1-2; D is unclear. The V gene lost 7 bases and the J gene lost 4 bases, with 16 bases spanning the gap. CDR3 length: 14 amino acids. Germline CDR1 and CDR2: LNHDA and SQIVND (reference sequence). The CDR3 bases are TGTGCCAGTACCCCCCGGCGAGCAACCTATGGCTACACCTTC. Translation gives CASTPRRATYGYTF. Supplemented by reference TRBV19 and TRBJ1-2, the full variable domain reads DGGITQSPKYLFRKEGQNVTLSCEQNLNHDAMYWYRQDPGQGLRLIYYSQIVNDFQKGDIAEGYSVSREKKESFPLTVTSAQKNPTAFYLCASTPRRATYGYTFGSGTRLTVV.

This clone was recorded a few times. J is TRBJ2-3 and V is TRBV6-1; 13 positions agree with TRBD2. The CDR3 is 17 residues long. The V gene end was trimmed by 3 bases and the J gene end by 5 bases; junction bases not matched to a gene: 8. Germline-derived CDR1 and CDR2 are MNHNS and SASEGT. The CDR3 DNA reads as TGTGCCAGCAGTGACGGGACTAGCGGGGACTTTGGAGATACGCAGTATTTT. This translates into CASSDGTSGDFGDTQYF.

V usage is TRBV7-8 and J usage is TRBJ1-1, with a tentative D call TRBD1 (5 bases). Germline CDR1 and CDR2: SGHVS and FQNEAQ. CDR3 length: 13 amino acids. The V end lost 0 bases, the J end lost 3 bases, and 5 bases lay between the germline ends. The CDR3 loop is CASSLAGDTEAFF. The CDR3 nucleotides are TGTGCCAGCAGCTTAGCGGGGGACACTGAAGCTTTCTTT.

V gene TRBV2 combines with J gene TRBJ1-2; 9 bases agree with TRBD1. Trimming cost V 6 bases and J 2 bases; bases outside gene matches: 7. The CDR3 contains 15 residues. The germline gives CDR1 SNHLY, CDR2 FYNNEI. The CDR3 DNA reads as TGTGCCAGCAGAAATACAGGGGGCTCAAACTATGGCTACACCTTC. Translation: CASRNTGGSNYGYTF.

The CDR3 sequence: CASSLGPGPPYEQYF. The CDR3 DNA is TGTGCCAGCAGCTTAGGACCGGGACCCCCCTACGAGCAGTACTTC. The V and J genes are TRBV7-9 and TRBJ2-7, with D possibly being TRBD1 or TRBD2 (5 bases each). Germline V gene sequence: CDR1 SEHNR, CDR2 FQNEAQ (reference sequence). The V gene lost 1 base and the J gene lost 2 bases, with 12 bases spanning the gap. This CDR3 is 15 amino acids long.

The gene calls are TRBV14 and TRBJ2-3, with D unresolved. The CDR3 consists of 15 residues. Between the trimmed V and J ends, which lost 4 bases and 0 bases, there was a span of 11 bases. CDR1 and CDR2 from the germline V gene are SGHDN and FVKESK. CDR3 DNA sequence: TGTGCCAGCAGCCCGACGTCTTCTAGCACAGATACGCAGTATTTT. It encodes CASSPTSSSTDTQYF. Full variable domain (rest looked up from reference TRBV14 and TRBJ2-3): EAGVTQFPSHSVIEKGQTVTLRCDPISGHDNLYWYRRVMGKEIKFLLHFVKESKQDESGMPNNRFLAERTGGTYSTLKVQPAELEDSGVYFCASSPTSSSTDTQYFGPGTRLTVL.

This chain links TRBV2 with TRBJ2-5; no reliable D call. The CDR3 runs to 14 residues. The germline V gene encodes CDR1 SNHLY and CDR2 FYNNEI. With 2 bases removed from V and 0 bases from J, the gap between germline ends came to 7 bases. The CDR3 region is CASSEQSNQETQYF. DNA for the CDR3: TGTGCCAGCAGTGAACAGTCAAACCAAGAGACCCAGTACTTC.

The gene calls are TRBV5-1 and TRBJ2-1; D is unresolved. The CDR3 has 14 amino acids. The germline CDR1 and CDR2 sequences are SGHRS and YFSETQ. V lost 4 bases, J lost 7 bases, and 15 bases lay in between. The CDR3 sequence is CASSHGRLRNEQFF. DNA of the CDR3: TGCGCCAGCAGCCACGGACGCTTACGGAATGAGCAGTTCTTC.

V and J are TRBV9 and TRBJ2-3; D is undetermined. The CDR3 length is 15 residues. Between the trimmed V and J ends, which lost 7 bases and 3 bases, there was a span of 18 bases. CDR1 and CDR2 from the germline V gene are SGDLS and YYNGEE. This CDR3 reads CASGWAFKITDTQYF. CDR3 in DNA: TGTGCCAGCGGATGGGCTTTTAAGATTACAGATACGCAGTATTTT.

V usage is TRBV5-5 and J usage is TRBJ1-1; tentative D call: TRBD1 (5 bases). The germline CDR1 and CDR2 sequences are SGHKS and YYEKEE (reference sequence). The CDR3 is 13 amino acids. V dropped 3 bases and J dropped 7 bases, with 13 bases sitting between them. CDR3 in amino acids: CASSSRQPREAFF. CDR3 nucleotides: TGTGCCAGCAGCTCGAGACAGCCTCGTGAAGCTTTCTTT. The full variable domain, rest sourced from reference TRBV5-5 and TRBJ1-1, is DAGVTQSPTHLIKTRGQQVTLRCSPISGHKSVSWYQQVLGQGPQFIFQYYEKEERGRGNFPDRFSARQFPNYSSELNVNALLLGDSALYLCASSSRQPREAFFGQGTRLTVV.

The CDR3 bases are TGTGCCAGCTCACCACCATCCTGGGGACCGAACACTGAAGCTTTCTTT. Amino acids: CASSPPSWGPNTEAFF. The chain couples TRBV18 to TRBJ1-1; possibly TRBD1 for D (5 bases). Trimming pared 0 bases from V and 1 base from J, leaving 12 bases between. CDR1 and CDR2 from the germline V gene are KGHSH and LQKENI. The CDR3 has 16 residues.